The sequence of this T cell receptor beta chain was determined in a study of shared clonotypes between healthy human individuals. The CDR3 totals 13 residues. Per the germline V gene, CDR1 is SNHLY and CDR2 is FYNNEI. V lost 7 bases to trimming and J lost 8 bases; unmatched junction nucleotides: 8. TCRdb's copy holds only in-frame clones and misses some; the assay was immunoSEQ multiplex PCR. The sample carries some 1.5 million clones, around 98% recorded once. The sequence derives from a man aged 25 to 45 in good health. Sequenced: naive CD4+ T cells sorted from blood. Indicated subset: CD45RA+ positively selected. The chain combines TRBV2 with TRBJ1-2; 9 bases match TRBD1. CDR3 sequence (DNA): TGTGCCAGCAAGAAAACAGGGGGCGGAGGCTACACCTTC. Protein product: CASKKTGGGGYTF.